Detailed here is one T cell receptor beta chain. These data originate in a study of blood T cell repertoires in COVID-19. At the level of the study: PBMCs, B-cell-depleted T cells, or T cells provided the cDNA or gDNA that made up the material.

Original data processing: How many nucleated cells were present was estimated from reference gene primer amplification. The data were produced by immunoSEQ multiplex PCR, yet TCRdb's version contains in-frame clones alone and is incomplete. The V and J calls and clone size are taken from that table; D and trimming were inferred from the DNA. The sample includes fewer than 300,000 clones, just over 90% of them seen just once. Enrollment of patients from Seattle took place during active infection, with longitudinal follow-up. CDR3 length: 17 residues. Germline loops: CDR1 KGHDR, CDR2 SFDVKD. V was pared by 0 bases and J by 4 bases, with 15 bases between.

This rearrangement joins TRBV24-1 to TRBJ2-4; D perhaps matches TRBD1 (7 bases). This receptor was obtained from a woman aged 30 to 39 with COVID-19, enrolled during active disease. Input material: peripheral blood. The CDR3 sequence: CATSDLDREAAKNIQYF. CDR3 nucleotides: TGTGCCACCAGTGATTTGGACAGGGAGGCCGCGAAAAACATTCAGTACTTC.